This is a list of T cell receptor beta chains from one sample in a study of control samples from healthy donors and cancer patients. Libraries were prepared by immunoSEQ multiplex PCR; TCRdb keeps only in-frame clonotypes and omits some of them. The table shows 95,000 to 150,000 clones, with around nine tenths occurring only once. Sequencing was done on a sample of blood. All receptors come from a man under 40 in good health. Both conserved end residues are part of each CDR3. D genes are given only for firm matches. Not all rows give a size; the values are once, few, many and, for expanded clones, a class.

D: .; size: .; J: TRBJ2-5; V: TRBV5-6; DNA: TGTGCCAGCAGCTTGGAGTATCAAGAGACCCAGTACTTC; CDR3: CASSLEYQETQYF
D: TRBD1; size: once; J: TRBJ2-1; V: TRBV7-3; DNA: TGTGCCAGCAGCTTGGTTGGGACAGGGAATTCCAATGAGCAGTTCTTC; CDR3: CASSLVGTGNSNEQFF
D: .; size: .; J: TRBJ2-7; V: TRBV5-1; DNA: TGCGCCAGCAGCGGGACTGTCTACGAGCAGTACTTC; CDR3: CASSGTVYEQYF
D: .; size: .; J: TRBJ1-1; V: TRBV12-3/TRBV12-4; DNA: TGTGCCAGCACCCTAACCCCTCGATCTGAAGCTTTCTTT; CDR3: CASTLTPRSEAFF
D: .; size: .; J: TRBJ1-1; V: TRBV7-3; DNA: TGTGCCAGCAGCTACGCAGGGAACACTGAAGCTTTCTTT; CDR3: CASSYAGNTEAFF
D: .; size: .; J: TRBJ1-1; V: TRBV30; DNA: TGTGCCTGGAGTGTCAGGGGAACTGAAGCTTTCTTT; CDR3: CAWSVRGTEAFF
D: .; size: .; J: TRBJ2-2; V: TRBV19; DNA: TGTGCCTCCTCTCTTTCCCTCAACTTAGGGGGGCCGAACACCGGGGAGCTGTTTTTT; CDR3: CASSLSLNLGGPNTGELFF
D: .; size: .; J: TRBJ1-4; V: TRBV18; DNA: TGTGCCAGCTCACGGGGGTCCGTACTACAGGGCGCTAATGAAAAACTGTTTTTT; CDR3: CASSRGSVLQGANEKLFF
D: TRBD1; size: .; J: TRBJ2-7; V: TRBV10-1; DNA: TGCGCCAGCAGTGAAAGTATGGGACAGGGGGACTACGAGCAGTACTTC; CDR3: CASSESMGQGDYEQYF
D: .; size: .; J: TRBJ1-6; V: TRBV30; DNA: TGTGCCTGGAGTATGGAGGCCCTGAATTCACCCCTCCACTTT; CDR3: CAWSMEALNSPLHF
D: .; size: .; J: TRBJ2-1; V: TRBV10-1; DNA: TGCGCCAGCAGCGCCTGGACCGGCAGCAATGAGCAGTTCTTC; CDR3: CASSAWTGSNEQFF
D: .; size: .; J: TRBJ1-6; V: TRBV10-3; DNA: TGTGCCATCAGTGCAGGGAATTCACCCCTCCACTTT; CDR3: CAISAGNSPLHF
D: .; size: .; J: TRBJ1-4; V: TRBV7-7; DNA: TGTGCCAGCAGCCTGGGGACGGGAGGGGAAAAACTGTTTTTT; CDR3: CASSLGTGGEKLFF
D: .; size: .; J: TRBJ1-1; V: TRBV19; DNA: TGTGCCAGTTATATGGGCAGCGCTGAAGCTTTCTTT; CDR3: CASYMGSAEAFF
D: .; size: .; J: TRBJ1-1; V: TRBV5-1; DNA: TGCGCCAGCGGCGGGGGCGCGAGGAAGTCTGAAGCTTTCTTT; CDR3: CASGGGARKSEAFF
D: .; size: .; J: TRBJ1-6; V: TRBV6-2/TRBV6-3; DNA: TGTGCCAGCAGTCGATTACAGGGAAATTCACCCCTCCACTTT; CDR3: CASSRLQGNSPLHF
D: .; size: .; J: TRBJ2-7; V: TRBV24-1; DNA: TGTGCCACCAGTGACGGGCCCCGGAGGCAGTACTTC; CDR3: CATSDGPRRQYF
D: .; size: .; J: TRBJ2-3; V: TRBV7-3; DNA: TGTGCCAGCAGCTTCACAGGCACAGATACGCAGTATTTT; CDR3: CASSFTGTDTQYF
D: .; size: .; J: TRBJ1-3; V: TRBV6-5; DNA: TGTGCCAGCCTCCAGGGATGGGGCCTGGGAAACACCATATATTTT; CDR3: CASLQGWGLGNTIYF
D: .; size: .; J: TRBJ1-1; V: TRBV5-1; DNA: TGCGCCAGCAGGTTAGGGGGGGCTAGGGCCTTGAACACTGAAGCTTTCTTT; CDR3: CASRLGGARALNTEAFF
D: TRBD1; size: few; J: TRBJ1-2; V: TRBV19; DNA: TGTGCCAGTACCCTAGGACAGGGACGACATGGCTACACCTTC; CDR3: CASTLGQGRHGYTF
D: .; size: .; J: TRBJ1-1; V: TRBV24-1; DNA: TGTGCCACCAGTGATTTTGGAGGTCGGGGGAACACTGAAGCTTTCTTT; CDR3: CATSDFGGRGNTEAFF